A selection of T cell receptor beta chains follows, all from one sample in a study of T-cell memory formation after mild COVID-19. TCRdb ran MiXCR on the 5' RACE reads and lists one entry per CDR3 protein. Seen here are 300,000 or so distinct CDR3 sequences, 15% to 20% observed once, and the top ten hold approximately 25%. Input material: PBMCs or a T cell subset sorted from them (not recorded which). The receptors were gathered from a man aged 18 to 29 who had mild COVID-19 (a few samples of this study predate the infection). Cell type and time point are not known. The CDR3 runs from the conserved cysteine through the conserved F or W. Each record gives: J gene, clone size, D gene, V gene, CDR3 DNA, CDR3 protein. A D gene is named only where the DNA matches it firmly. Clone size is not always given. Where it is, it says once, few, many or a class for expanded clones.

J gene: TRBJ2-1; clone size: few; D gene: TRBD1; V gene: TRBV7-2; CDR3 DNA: TGTGCCAGCACCACAGGACAGGGCGGGCACAATGAGCAGTTCTTC; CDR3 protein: CASTTGQGGHNEQFF
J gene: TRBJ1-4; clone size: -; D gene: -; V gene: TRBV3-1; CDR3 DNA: TGTGCCAGCAGCCTAACAGGGCTCGGCGAAAAACTGTTTTTT; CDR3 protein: CASSLTGLGEKLFF
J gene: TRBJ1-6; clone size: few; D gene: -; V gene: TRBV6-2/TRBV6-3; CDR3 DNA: TGTGCCAGCAGTTACACCAGAAGTAAGGATTCACCCCTCCACTTT; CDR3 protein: CASSYTRSKDSPLHF
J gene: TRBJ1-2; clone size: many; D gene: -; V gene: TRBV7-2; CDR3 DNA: TGTGCCAGCAGCCCCCAGACTTATGGCTACACCTTC; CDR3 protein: CASSPQTYGYTF
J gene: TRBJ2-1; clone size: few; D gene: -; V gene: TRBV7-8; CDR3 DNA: TGTGCCAGCAGTTCGTGGGCGGGCAGCGATGAGCAGTTCTTC; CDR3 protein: CASSSWAGSDEQFF
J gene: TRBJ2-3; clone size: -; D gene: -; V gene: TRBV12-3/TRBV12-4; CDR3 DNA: TGTGCCAGCAACCCGGGACTGAGAGGAGATACGCAGTATTTT; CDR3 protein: CASNPGLRGDTQYF
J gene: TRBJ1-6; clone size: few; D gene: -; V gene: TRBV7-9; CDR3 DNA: TGTGCCAGCAGCTTAGGGTGGTCCCTTGGACTCTATAATTCACCCCTCCACTTT; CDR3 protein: CASSLGWSLGLYNSPLHF
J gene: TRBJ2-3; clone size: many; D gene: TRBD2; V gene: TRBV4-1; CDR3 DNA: TGCGCCAGCAGCCAAGATAGGGTAGCGGGGGATACGCAGTATTTT; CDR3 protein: CASSQDRVAGDTQYF
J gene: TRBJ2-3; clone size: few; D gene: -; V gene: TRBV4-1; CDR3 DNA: TGCGCCAGCAGCCAAGGGCGATATACGCAGTATTTT; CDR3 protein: CASSQGRYTQYF
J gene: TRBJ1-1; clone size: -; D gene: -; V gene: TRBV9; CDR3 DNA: TGTGCCAGCAGCGTAGATGAGGGTACTGAAGCTTTCTTT; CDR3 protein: CASSVDEGTEAFF
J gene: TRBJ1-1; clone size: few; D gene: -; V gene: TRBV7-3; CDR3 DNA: TGTGCCAGCAGCCTAGGAGCGCACACTGAAGCTTTCTTT; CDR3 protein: CASSLGAHTEAFF
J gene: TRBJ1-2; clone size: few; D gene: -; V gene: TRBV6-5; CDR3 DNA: TGTGCCAGCAGTCCTCCAGGGCCCTTATATGGCTACACCTTC; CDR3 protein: CASSPPGPLYGYTF
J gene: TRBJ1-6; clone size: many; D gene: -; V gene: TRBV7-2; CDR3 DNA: TGTGCCAGCAGCTTAGGTGCGGAGCTTACGTGGGCGCCCCTCCACTTT; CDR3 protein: CASSLGAELTWAPLHF
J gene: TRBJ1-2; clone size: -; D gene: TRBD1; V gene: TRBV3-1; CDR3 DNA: TGTGCCAGCAGCCGACAGGGGGCGGAAAGCTATGGCTACACCTTC; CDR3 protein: CASSRQGAESYGYTF
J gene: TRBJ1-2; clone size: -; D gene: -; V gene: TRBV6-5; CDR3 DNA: TGTGCCAGCAGTCCGGGGGCCGACTATGGCTACACCTTC; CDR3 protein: CASSPGADYGYTF
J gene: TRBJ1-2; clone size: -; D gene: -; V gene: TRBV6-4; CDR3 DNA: TGTGCCAGCACTTTGGGACGGACTAACTATGGCTACACCTTC; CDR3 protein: CASTLGRTNYGYTF
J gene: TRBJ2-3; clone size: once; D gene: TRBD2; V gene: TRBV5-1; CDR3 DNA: TGCGCCAGCAACCTAGCGGGGGAGACGACAGATACGCAGTATTTT; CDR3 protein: CASNLAGETTDTQYF
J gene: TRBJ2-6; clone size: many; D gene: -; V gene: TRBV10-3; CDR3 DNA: TGTGCCATCAGTGAGATTCGACGGATCTCTGGGGCCAACGTCCTGACTTTC; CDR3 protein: CAISEIRRISGANVLTF
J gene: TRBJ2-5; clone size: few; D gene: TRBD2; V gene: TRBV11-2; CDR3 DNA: TGTGCCAGCAGCTCGTGGACTAGCGGGGGGCAAGAGACCCAGTACTTC; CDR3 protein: CASSSWTSGGQETQYF
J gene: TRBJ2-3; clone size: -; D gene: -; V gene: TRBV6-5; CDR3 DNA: TGTGCCAGCAGTCCCGACGCGTTCACAGATACGCAGTATTTT; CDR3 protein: CASSPDAFTDTQYF
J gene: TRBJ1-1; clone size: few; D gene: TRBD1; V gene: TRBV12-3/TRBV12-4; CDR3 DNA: TGTGACAGCAGTTCGACCGGGACAGGGAGCACTGAAGCTTTCTTT; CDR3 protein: CDSSSTGTGSTEAFF
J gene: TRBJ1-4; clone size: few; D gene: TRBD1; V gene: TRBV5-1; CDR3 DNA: TGCGCCAGCAGCTTGGCCGGGACAGAGGTTGCAAAACTGTTTTTT; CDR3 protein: CASSLAGTEVAKLFF
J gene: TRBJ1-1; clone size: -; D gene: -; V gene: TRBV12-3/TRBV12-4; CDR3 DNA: TGTGCCAGCAGGCCACCGACAGGTGGGACTGAAGCTTTCTTT; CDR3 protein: CASRPPTGGTEAFF
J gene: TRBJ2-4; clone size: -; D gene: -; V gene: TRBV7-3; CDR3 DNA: TGTGCCAGCAGCTTAATAGGAGCCTTAAACATTCAGTACTTC; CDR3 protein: CASSLIGALNIQYF
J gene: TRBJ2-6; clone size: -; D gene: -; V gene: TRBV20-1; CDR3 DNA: TGCAGTGCTAGAGTGGAGGCTGGGGCCAACGTCCTGACTTTC; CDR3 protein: CSARVEAGANVLTF
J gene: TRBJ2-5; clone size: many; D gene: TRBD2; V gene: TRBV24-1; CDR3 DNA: TGTGCCACCAGTGATCACGGTTTAGCGGGACAAGAGACCCAGTACTTC; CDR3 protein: CATSDHGLAGQETQYF
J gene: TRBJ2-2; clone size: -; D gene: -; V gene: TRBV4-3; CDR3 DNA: TGCGCCAGCAGCCAAGAAGGCGGCGGGGAGCTGTTTTTT; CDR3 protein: CASSQEGGGELFF
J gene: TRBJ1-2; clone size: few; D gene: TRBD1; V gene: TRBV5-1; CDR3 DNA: TGCGCCAGCAGCCCGTTGACAGGGCCTGGGGGCTACACCTTC; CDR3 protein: CASSPLTGPGGYTF
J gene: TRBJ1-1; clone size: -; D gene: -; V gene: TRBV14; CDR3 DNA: TGTGCCAGCAGCCAACTAGGTATCTGGAGGAACACTGAAGCTTTCTTT; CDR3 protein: CASSQLGIWRNTEAFF
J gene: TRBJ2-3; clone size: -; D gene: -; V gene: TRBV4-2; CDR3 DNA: TGTGCCAGCAGCCAAGGTTACGATAGCACAGATACGCAGTATTTT; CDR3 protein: CASSQGYDSTDTQYF
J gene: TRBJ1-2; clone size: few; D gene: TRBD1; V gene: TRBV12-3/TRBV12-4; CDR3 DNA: TGTGCCAGCAGGCACAGGACAGGGAGTGGCTACACCTTC; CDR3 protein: CASRHRTGSGYTF
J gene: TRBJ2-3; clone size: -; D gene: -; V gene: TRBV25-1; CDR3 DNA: TGTGCCAGCAGTGCCGCAACGGCAGATACGCAGTATTTT; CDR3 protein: CASSAATADTQYF
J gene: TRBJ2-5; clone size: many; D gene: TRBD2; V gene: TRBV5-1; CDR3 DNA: TGCGCCAGCAGCATGGGACTAGTGAGTGGAGAGACCCAGTACTTC; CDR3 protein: CASSMGLVSGETQYF
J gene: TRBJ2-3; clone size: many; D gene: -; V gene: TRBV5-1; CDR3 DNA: TGCGCCAGCAGCTTGGAAGGCGGCGGAGATACGCAGTATTTT; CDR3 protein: CASSLEGGGDTQYF
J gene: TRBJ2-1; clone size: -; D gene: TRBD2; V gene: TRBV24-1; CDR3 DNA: TGTGCCACCAGTGAATCTAGCGGGGGGCCGATTGAGCAGTTCTTC; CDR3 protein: CATSESSGGPIEQFF
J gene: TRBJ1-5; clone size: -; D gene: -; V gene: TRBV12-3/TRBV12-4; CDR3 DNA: TGTGCCAGCAGTTTAGGTTCCACCAGGGCCCAGCATTTT; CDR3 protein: CASSLGSTRAQHF
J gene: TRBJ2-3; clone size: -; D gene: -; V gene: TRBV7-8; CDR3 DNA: TGTGCCAGCAGCTTAGCCCAAGATACGCAGTATTTT; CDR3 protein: CASSLAQDTQYF
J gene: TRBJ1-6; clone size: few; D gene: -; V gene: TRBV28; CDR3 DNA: TGTGCCAGCAGTTTGGGTGGGACAACGATGTCACCCCTCCACTTT; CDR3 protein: CASSLGGTTMSPLHF
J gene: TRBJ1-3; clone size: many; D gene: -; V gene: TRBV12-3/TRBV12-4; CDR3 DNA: TGTGCCAGCGGCAGCTCTGGAAACACCATATATTTT; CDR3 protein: CASGSSGNTIYF
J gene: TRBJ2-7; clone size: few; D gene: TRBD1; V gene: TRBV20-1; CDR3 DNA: TGCAGTGCTAGAGAGACGACAGGGGCAGGCGAGCAGTACTTC; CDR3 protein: CSARETTGAGEQYF
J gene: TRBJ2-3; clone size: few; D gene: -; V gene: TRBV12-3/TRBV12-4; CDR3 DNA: TGTGCCAGCAGTTGGGCCCGGACGCAGTATTTT; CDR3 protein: CASSWARTQYF
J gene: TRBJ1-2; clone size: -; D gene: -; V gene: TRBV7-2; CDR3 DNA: TGTGCCAGCAGTCACGGCGACAGGACCCGCGGCGGCTACACCTTC; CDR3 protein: CASSHGDRTRGGYTF
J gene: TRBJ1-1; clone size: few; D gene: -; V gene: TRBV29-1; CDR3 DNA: TGCAGCGTTTTGGAGTTGAACACTGAAGCTTTCTTT; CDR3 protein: CSVLELNTEAFF
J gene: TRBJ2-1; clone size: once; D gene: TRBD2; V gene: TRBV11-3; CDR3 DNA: TGTGCCAGCAGCGTTCAGGAGCGGGGGAGATACAATGAGCAGTTCTTC; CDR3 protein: CASSVQERGRYNEQFF
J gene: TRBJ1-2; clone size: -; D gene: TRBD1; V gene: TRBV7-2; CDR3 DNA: TGTGCCAGCAGCTTAGGCATCGGCAGGGGGGCTAACCAGGGCTACACCTTC; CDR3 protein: CASSLGIGRGANQGYTF
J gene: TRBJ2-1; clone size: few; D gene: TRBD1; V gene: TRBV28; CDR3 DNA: TGTGCCAGCAGCCACCTACAGGGGGCGTCCTACAATGAGCAGTTCTTC; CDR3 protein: CASSHLQGASYNEQFF
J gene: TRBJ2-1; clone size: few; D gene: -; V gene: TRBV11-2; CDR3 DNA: TGTGCCAGCACCTGGACCTCCTACAATGAGCAGTTCTTC; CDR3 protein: CASTWTSYNEQFF
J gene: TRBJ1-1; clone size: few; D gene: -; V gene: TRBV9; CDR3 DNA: TGTGCCAGCAGCGTAGGAGGGGCCATGAACACTGAAGCTTTCTTT; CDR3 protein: CASSVGGAMNTEAFF
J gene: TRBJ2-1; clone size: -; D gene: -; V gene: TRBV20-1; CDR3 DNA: TGCAGTGCTATTGGCGGCAGGGGGGTTTTCAATGAGCAGTTCTTC; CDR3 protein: CSAIGGRGVFNEQFF
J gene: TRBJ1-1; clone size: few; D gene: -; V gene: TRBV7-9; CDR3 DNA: TGTGCCAGCAGCCTTATGGGGGGGCTGAACACTGAAGCTTTCTTT; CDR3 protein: CASSLMGGLNTEAFF
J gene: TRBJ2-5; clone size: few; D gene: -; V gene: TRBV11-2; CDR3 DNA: TGTGCCAGCAGCGCAACCGTGTGGACTAACCAAGAGACCCAGTACTTC; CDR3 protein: CASSATVWTNQETQYF
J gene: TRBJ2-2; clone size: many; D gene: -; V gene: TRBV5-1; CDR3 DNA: TGCGCCAGCTCCGGGGGCAGGGCGAACACCGGGGAGCTGTTTTTT; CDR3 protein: CASSGGRANTGELFF
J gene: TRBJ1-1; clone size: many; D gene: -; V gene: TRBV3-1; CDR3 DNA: TGTGCCAGCAGCCAAGGGGTGAACACTGAAGCTTTCTTT; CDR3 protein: CASSQGVNTEAFF
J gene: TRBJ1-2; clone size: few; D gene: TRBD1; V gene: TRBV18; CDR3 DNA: TGTGCCAGCTCCCTTGGACAGGGGCAAGGCTATGGCTACACCTTC; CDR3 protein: CASSLGQGQGYGYTF
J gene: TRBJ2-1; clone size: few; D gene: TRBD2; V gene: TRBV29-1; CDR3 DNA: TGCAGCGCCTCCGCCGGGACTAGCGGGGGGTTACGCTACAATGAGCAGTTCTTC; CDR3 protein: CSASAGTSGGLRYNEQFF
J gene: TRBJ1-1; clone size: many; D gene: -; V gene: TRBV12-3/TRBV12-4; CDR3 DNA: TGTGCCAGCAGTTTGGGTCCGGGCACTGAAGCTTTCTTT; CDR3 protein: CASSLGPGTEAFF
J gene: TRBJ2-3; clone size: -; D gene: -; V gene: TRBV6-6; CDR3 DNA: TGTGCCAGCAGTTACTCGAAACCTGGATACACAGATACGCAGTATTTT; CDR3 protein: CASSYSKPGYTDTQYF
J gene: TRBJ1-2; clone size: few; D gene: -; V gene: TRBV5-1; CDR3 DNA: TGCGCCAGCAGCTTGCAGGCGTTCTATGGCTACACCTTC; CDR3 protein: CASSLQAFYGYTF
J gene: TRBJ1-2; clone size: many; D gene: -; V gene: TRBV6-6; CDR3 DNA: TGTGCCAGCAGGGGCCCTTCCGCTAGCTTGCTCTATGGCTACACCTTC; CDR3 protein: CASRGPSASLLYGYTF
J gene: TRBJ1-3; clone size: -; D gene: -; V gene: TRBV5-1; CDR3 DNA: TGCGCCAGCAGCTTGGTTGGTCGACAGGTGGGCGGAAACACCATATATTTT; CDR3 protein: CASSLVGRQVGGNTIYF